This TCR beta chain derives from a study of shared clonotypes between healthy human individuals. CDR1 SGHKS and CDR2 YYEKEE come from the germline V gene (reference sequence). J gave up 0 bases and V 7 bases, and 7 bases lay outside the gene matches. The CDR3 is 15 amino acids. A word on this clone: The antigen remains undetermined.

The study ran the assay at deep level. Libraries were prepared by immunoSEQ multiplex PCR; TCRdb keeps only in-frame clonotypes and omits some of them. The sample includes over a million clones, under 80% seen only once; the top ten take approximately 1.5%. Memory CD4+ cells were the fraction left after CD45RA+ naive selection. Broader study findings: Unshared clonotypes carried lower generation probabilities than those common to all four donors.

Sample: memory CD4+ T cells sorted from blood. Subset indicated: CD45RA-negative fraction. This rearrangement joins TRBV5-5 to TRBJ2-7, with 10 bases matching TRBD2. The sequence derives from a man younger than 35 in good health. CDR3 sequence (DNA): TGTGCCAGCTTTCGACTAGCGGGCAGCTCCTACGAGCAGTACTTC. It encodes CASFRLAGSSYEQYF.